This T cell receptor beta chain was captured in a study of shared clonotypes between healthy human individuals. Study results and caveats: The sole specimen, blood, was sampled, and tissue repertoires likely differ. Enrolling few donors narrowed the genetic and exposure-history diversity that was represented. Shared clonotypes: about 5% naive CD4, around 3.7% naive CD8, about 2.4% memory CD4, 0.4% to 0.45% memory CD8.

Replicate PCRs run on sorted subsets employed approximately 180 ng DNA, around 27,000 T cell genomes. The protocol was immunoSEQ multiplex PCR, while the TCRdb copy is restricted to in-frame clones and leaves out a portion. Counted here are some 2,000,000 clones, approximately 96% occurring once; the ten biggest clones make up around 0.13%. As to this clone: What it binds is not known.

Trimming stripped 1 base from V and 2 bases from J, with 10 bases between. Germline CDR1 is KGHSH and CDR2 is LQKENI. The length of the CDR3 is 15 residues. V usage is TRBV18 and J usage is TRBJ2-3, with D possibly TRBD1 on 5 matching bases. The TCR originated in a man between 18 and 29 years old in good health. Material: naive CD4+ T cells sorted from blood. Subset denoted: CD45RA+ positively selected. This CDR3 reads CASSPLGVVTDTQYF. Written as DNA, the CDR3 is TGTGCCAGCTCACCACTAGGGGTTGTCACAGATACGCAGTATTTT.